The next 9 T cell receptor beta chains were all read from a single sample in a study of blood T cell repertoires in COVID-19. Produced via immunoSEQ multiplex PCR; TCRdb's table is partial and in-frame only. Seen here are some 290,000 clones, roughly 86% observed once, and the top ten hold roughly 10%. The sequenced sample consisted of PBMCs or T cells enriched from blood (not recorded which). Every receptor here comes from a woman aged 30 to 39 who had recovered from COVID-19.

This chain uses TRBV5-4 with TRBJ1-2, with D maybe TRBD1 (6 bases). The CDR3 spans 14 residues. V gave up 3 bases and J gave up 2 bases, with 11 bases separating them. Germline V lookup: CDR1 SGHNT, CDR2 YYREEE (reference sequence). The CDR3 DNA follows: TGTGCCAGCAGCTGGGACATTTTAAACTATGGCTACACCTTC. Encoded protein: CASSWDILNYGYTF.

The V gene is TRBV10-3, the J gene TRBJ1-1; TRBD1 agrees at 8 bases. Germline CDR1 ENHRY, CDR2 SYGVKD. CDR3 length equals 14 residues. V shed 3 bases and J 5 bases; nucleotides not matched to a gene: 5. CDR3 in amino acids: CAISDRQGNTEAFF. The CDR3 DNA reads as TGTGCCATCAGTGATCGACAGGGGAATACTGAAGCTTTCTTT.

The chain's CDR3 is CASSSDRRPLHF. The DNA of the CDR3 is TGTGCCAGCAGTTCTGACAGGCGGCCCCTCCACTTT. The chain has TRBV28 and TRBJ1-6; a possible D gene is TRBD1 (6 bases). The CDR3 has 12 amino acids. The V gene lost 4 bases and the J gene lost 13 bases, with 11 bases spanning the gap. Per germline, CDR1 MDHEN and CDR2 SYDVKM.

The gene calls are TRBV6-2 or TRBV6-3 and TRBJ2-7; 8 bases map to TRBD1. V lost 4 bases to trimming and J lost 2 bases; unmatched junction nucleotides: 10. CDR1 is MNHEY, CDR2 SVGEGT, per germline. The CDR3 contains 16 residues. CDR3 residues: CASSWDSGTGPYEQYF. The CDR3 nucleotides are TGTGCCAGCAGTTGGGACTCCGGGACAGGACCCTACGAGCAGTACTTC.

The chain is built from TRBV6-5 and TRBJ2-1, with TRBD1 matching 7 bases. This CDR3 spans 15 amino acids. V dropped 6 bases and J dropped 0; count of bases not matched to a gene: 5. Germline values: CDR1 MNHEY, CDR2 SVGAGI. CDR3 coding DNA: TGTGCCAGCAGCGCCGGACAGGACTCCTACAATGAGCAGTTCTTC. It translates to CASSAGQDSYNEQFF.

The chain joins TRBV6-5 to TRBJ1-2, with D possibly TRBD1 on 5 matching bases. From germline, CDR1 is MNHEY and CDR2 SVGAGI. The CDR3 is 12 amino acids. With 7 bases removed from V and 2 bases from J, the gap between germline ends came to 8 bases. CDR3 bases: TGTGCCAGCATACCAGGGAACTATGGCTACACCTTC. This gives the protein CASIPGNYGYTF.

In its sample, this clone was seen once. This chain connects TRBV3-1 (or the pseudogene TRBV3-2) to TRBJ1-4, with no clear D. CDR1 and CDR2 (germline): LGHDT, YNNKEL (reference sequence). The CDR3 totals 13 residues. V lost 1 base and J lost 7, with 7 bases in between. The CDR3 DNA reads TGTGCCAGCAGCCAAGGTAACAGTGAAAAACTGTTTTTT. Translation gives CASSQGNSEKLFF.

This clone has just one count. V gene TRBV4-1 combines with J gene TRBJ1-5; 7 nucleotides agree with TRBD1. With 4 bases clipped from V and 0 bases from J, the junction kept 6 bases outside the gene matches. The CDR3 loop spans 16 amino acids. The V gene's germline CDR1 is MGHRA and CDR2 YSYEKL. This chain's CDR3 is CASSPGTAVSNQPQHF. The CDR3 coding sequence is TGCGCCAGCAGCCCTGGGACAGCGGTTAGCAATCAGCCCCAGCATTTT.

The chain carries TRBV5-1 and TRBJ2-7; 7 nucleotides match TRBD2. This CDR3 has 18 amino acids. In germline, CDR1 is SGHRS, CDR2 YFSETQ. V gave up 4 bases and J gave up 0 bases; unmatched junction bases: 16. CDR3 sequence reads: CASSLLASTDPNSYEQYF. CDR3 coding DNA: TGCGCCAGCAGCCTACTAGCGTCAACCGACCCGAACTCCTACGAGCAGTACTTC.